The clone carrying this TCR beta chain was seen ten or more times. Antigen specificity is unknown. Per the authors' pipeline: CDR3 differences across clinicopathological groups were used to build a distant-metastasis classifier for papillary thyroid cancer. TCRdb re-called the PCR reads with MiXCR. The V and J calls shown here were made by TCRdb, not taken from the authors' results. Of 40,000 to 50,000 clones listed, roughly 4% are singletons. The sample comes from a study of metastatic and nonmetastatic thyroid tumors. Across the whole study: Malignant thyroid and benign thyroid patients provided blood and tumor or nodule tissue whose repertoires were compared.

The CDR3 is made up of 16 amino acids. Germline CDR1 reads LNHNV; CDR2 reads YYDKDF (reference sequence). V lost 1 base, J lost 4 bases, and 7 bases stayed unmatched. Regarding the study as a whole: Reportedly, malignant thyroid tumors had significantly higher TCR beta diversity than benign nodules, in blood and tumor.

Thyroid surgery was preceded by no treatment in any patient. This rearrangement joins TRBV15 to TRBJ2-1; 7 nucleotides agree with TRBD2. Sequencing was carried out using blood. This clonotype originated in a female donor with papillary thyroid cancer or a benign thyroid nodule (not recorded which). Some clones in this sample may be carry-over from other donors' samples. The CDR3 loop is CATSRGGRGVYNEQFF. CDR3 coding DNA: TGTGCCACCAGCAGAGGGGGACGGGGGGTATACAATGAGCAGTTCTTC.